This T cell receptor beta chain was obtained from a study of blood T cells in healthy people across ages. With a J-beta primer mix and a sample-barcoded 5' primer, a second PCR ran about 6 to 11 cycles. MiXCR, applied by TCRdb to the 5' RACE reads, yields one record per CDR3 protein. The sample yields some 1.5 million distinct CDR3 sequences, under 30% seen once. The CDR3 runs to 16 residues. CDR1 MDHEN and CDR2 SYDVKM come from the germline V gene. V lost 2 bases to trimming and J lost 2 bases, with 13 bases between them. Study-wide results and limits: Estimates drawn from one million T cells were deemed to understate diversity. Possibly, changes in expanded clonotypes were confounded because donor CMV status was unknown.

With respect to this clonotype: The target antigen is unknown.

The rearrangement uses TRBV28 and TRBJ2-1; D not resolved. The receptor was derived from a woman younger than 45 in good health. Sequencing used blood. CDR3 loop: CASSLRVSRTYNEQFF. The CDR3 DNA sequence: TGTGCCAGCAGTTTAAGGGTTTCCCGTACCTACAATGAGCAGTTCTTC.